This T cell receptor (beta chain) was obtained from a study of CD4 T cells in relation to SARS-CoV-2 and coronaviruses. Turning to the study itself: PBMCs were cultured with antigen for roughly 10 days before TCR beta sequencing. Median patient age was almost 40 years, spanning 21 to 72 years. Study findings and constraints: Crossreactivity was assessed only for spike protein, not other viral proteins. About 64% of donors had memory CD4+ clonotypes crossrecognizing SARS-CoV-2 and common cold coronavirus spike.

As for this clone: Its antigen remains unknown.

The CDR3 totals 15 residues. CDR1 SGHTA and CDR2 FQGNSA come from the germline V gene. The trim removed 3 bases at V and 4 bases at J, leaving 2 bases unmatched. The repertoire was sequenced with immunoSEQ multiplex PCR; TCRdb's copy has only in-frame clones and lacks some. The sample has about 35,000 clones, roughly 83% seen once. This chain links TRBV7-2 with TRBJ2-1; TRBD2 matches at 11 bases. This TCR was recovered from an adult with COVID-19. Source material: naive CD4+ T cells from PBMCs, cultured in vitro. Specified subset: naive CD4+ T cells isolated by negative enrichment. CDR3 loop: CASSFGTSGYNEQFF. The CDR3 nucleotides read TGTGCCAGCAGCTTCGGGACTAGCGGTTACAATGAGCAGTTCTTC.